The 27 T cell receptor beta chains listed next were all sequenced from one sample in a study of post-analysis software for immune sequencing data. Sequencing libraries made from TCR beta cDNA carried unique molecular identifiers. TCRdb reanalysed the PCR reads using MiXCR and keeps one entry per CDR3 protein. The sample carries roughly 430,000 distinct CDR3 sequences, approximately 38% recorded once. Study results and caveats: Controls showed lower frequencies than patients for roughly 5 TRBV segments, and TRBV5-6, TRBV5-1 and TRBV20-1 were among these.

What these receptors recognize is not known. The sequenced sample was blood. The receptors derive from a girl aged 2-9 years with multiple sclerosis.

There are a few counts of this clonotype. The chain combines TRBV4-1 with TRBJ2-1; tentatively, D is TRBD2 (6 bases). With 0 bases removed from V and 2 bases from J, the gap between germline ends came to 11 bases. Germline V lookup: CDR1 MGHRA, CDR2 YSYEKL. This CDR3 has 16 residues. The CDR3 bases are TGCGCCAGCAGCCAAGATTATAGCGGCCCCTACAATGAGCAGTTCTTC. It specifies CASSQDYSGPYNEQFF.

This clonotype was observed a few times. The chain joins TRBV4-3 to TRBJ2-4; D is unclear. Deletions cut 0 bases from V and 2 bases from J, with 17 bases between. CDR3 size: 18 residues. Per the germline V gene, CDR1 is LGHNA and CDR2 is YSLEER. CDR3: CASSQEWVDASPKNIQYF. For the CDR3, the DNA is TGCGCCAGCAGCCAAGAATGGGTTGACGCCTCACCCAAAAACATTCAGTACTTC.

There are a few counts of this clonotype. The rearrangement joins TRBV4-3 to TRBJ2-7; no clear D. The germline V gene has CDR1 LGHNA and CDR2 YSLEER. The V end lost 2 bases, the J end lost 1 base, and 9 bases lay between the germline ends. The CDR3 runs 14 residues. The CDR3 is CASSQQARSYEQYF. The CDR3 DNA sequence: TGCGCCAGCAGCCAACAAGCCCGGTCCTACGAGCAGTACTTC.

This chain connects TRBV3-1 to TRBJ2-4, with a possible D match to TRBD1 (6 bases). The V gene's germline CDR1 is LGHDT and CDR2 YNNKEL (reference sequence). Trimming took 0 bases from V and 2 from J, leaving 14 bases between them. The CDR3 sequence is 17 residues long. The CDR3: CASSQDTVGATKNIQYF. The CDR3 DNA follows: TGTGCCAGCAGCCAAGATACTGTGGGGGCTACCAAAAACATTCAGTACTTC.

This clonotype was recorded once. The V gene is TRBV2, the J gene TRBJ2-5; perhaps TRBD1 as D (5 bases). The CDR3 contains 12 residues. Germline CDR1 SNHLY, CDR2 FYNNEI. Trimming left V 5 bases short and J 4 bases short, with 8 bases between. This CDR3 reads CASSQGSETQYF. In DNA, the CDR3 is TGTGCCAGCAGTCAGGGCTCAGAGACCCAGTACTTC. Variable domain in full (rest from reference TRBV2 and TRBJ2-5): EPEVTQTPSHQVTQMGQEVILRCVPISNHLYFYWYRQILGQKVEFLVSFYNNEISEKSEIFDDQFSVERPDGSNFTLKIRSTKLEDSAMYFCASSQGSETQYFGPGTRLLVL.

This clonotype was counted a single time. At one of its ends the junction is not consistent with the germline gene, which may arise from a read error. This rearrangement joins TRBV7-9 to TRBJ2-3; 9 bases agree with TRBD1. CDR1 SEHNR and CDR2 FQNEAQ come from the germline V gene (reference sequence). This CDR3 comprises 17 residues. CDR3 in amino acids: CASSYPAGTGLTDMQYF. The CDR3 DNA sequence: TGTGCCAGCAGCTACCCCGCAGGGACAGGGCTGACAGATATGCAGTATTTT.

This rearrangement joins TRBV7-3 to TRBJ1-5; D is perhaps TRBD1 (5 bases). CDR3 length: 16 residues. Trimming took 1 base from V and 1 from J, leaving 11 bases between them. The germline gives CDR1 SGHTA, CDR2 FQGTGA. The DNA for the CDR3 is TGTGCCAGCAGCTTAAAGGGACGGCAGAGCAATCAGCCCCAGCATTTT. It translates to CASSLKGRQSNQPQHF.

The genes are TRBV28 and TRBJ1-1; a weak D match, TRBD1 (5 bases). The CDR3 is 15 amino acids. The V and J ends lost 1 base and 1 base respectively, with 10 bases between them. From germline, CDR1 is MDHEN and CDR2 SYDVKM. This CDR3 reads CASSLFATANTEAFF. The CDR3 bases are TGTGCCAGCAGTTTATTTGCGACAGCGAACACTGAAGCTTTCTTT.

The chain joins TRBV14 to TRBJ2-1, with 9 bases fitting TRBD2. CDR1 is SGHDN, CDR2 FVKESK, per germline. V shed 4 bases, J shed 6 bases, and the junction held 10 bases outside the gene matches. The CDR3 is 16 residues long. CDR3 coding DNA: TGTGCCAGCAGCCCTGTGAGCGGGAGGCCCTTCAATGAGCAGTTCTTC. Translation gives CASSPVSGRPFNEQFF.

The rearrangement links TRBV5-1 to TRBJ1-1; D might be TRBD1 (5 bases). Trimming removed 4 bases at V and 0 bases at J, with 19 bases between. This CDR3 region has 17 residues. Germline CDR1 SGHRS, CDR2 YFSETQ. This CDR3 is CASSPPPGNYMNTEAFF. The CDR3 region has the DNA TGCGCCAGCAGCCCCCCCCCAGGGAACTATATGAACACTGAAGCTTTCTTT.

This chain connects TRBV7-2 to TRBJ2-5, with 10 bases matching TRBD1. The ends lost 3 bases at V and 4 bases at J; junction bases unmatched: 5. Germline V gene data show CDR1 as SGHTA and CDR2 as FQGNSA. This CDR3 contains 15 residues. The CDR3 sequence is CASSLTGGAIETQYF. The DNA for the CDR3 is TGTGCCAGCAGCTTGACAGGGGGCGCGATAGAGACCCAGTACTTC.

This clonotype was seen a handful of times. This chain uses TRBV7-2 with TRBJ1-2, with unresolved D. Germline V lookup: CDR1 SGHTA, CDR2 FQGNSA. The CDR3 runs 13 residues. The ends were cut back, 2 bases at V and 7 bases at J, with 11 bases in the middle. The chain's CDR3 is CASSLQAAGGYTF. In DNA, the CDR3 is TGTGCCAGCAGCTTACAGGCGGCTGGTGGCTACACCTTC.

CDR3 sequence (DNA): TGTGCCAGCAGCTCAGAACGCTACGAGCAGTACTTC. It encodes CASSSERYEQYF. The genes are TRBV7-9 and TRBJ2-7, with D hard to call. The CDR3 is 12 amino acids. Trimming stripped 4 bases from V and 3 bases from J, with 7 bases between. The germline gives CDR1 SEHNR, CDR2 FQNEAQ (reference sequence).

The gene calls are TRBV10-2 and TRBJ1-2; 8 bases map to TRBD1. The ends lost 2 bases at V and 4 bases at J; junction bases unmatched: 3. Looked up from germline, CDR1 is WSHSY and CDR2 is SAAADI. This CDR3 comprises 14 residues. CDR3 sequence: CASSERTGIYGYTF. The CDR3 DNA follows: TGCGCCAGCAGTGAGCGGACAGGGATCTATGGCTACACCTTC.

The chain is built from TRBV25-1 and TRBJ2-1, with a possible D match to TRBD2 (6 bases). Trimming cost V 1 base and J 11 bases, with 21 bases left between them. Germline CDR1 MGHDK, CDR2 SYGVNS. This CDR3 is 16 amino acids long. The CDR3 reads CASSEWAGLGRNKQFF. The DNA of the CDR3 is TGTGCCAGCAGTGAATGGGCGGGACTCGGACGGAATAAGCAGTTCTTC.

The genes are TRBV6-5 and TRBJ1-5, with D possibly TRBD1 on 5 matching bases. The CDR3 spans 15 residues. Germline lookup yields CDR1 MNHEY and CDR2 SVGAGI. Trimming removed 8 bases from V and 0 bases from J, with 14 bases in between. The CDR3 region is CASSTGQLSNQPQHF. CDR3 sequence (DNA): TGTGCCAGCTCGACGGGGCAACTTAGCAATCAGCCCCAGCATTTT.

This rearrangement joins TRBV5-1 to TRBJ2-3, with D perhaps TRBD1 (6 bases). The ends were cut back, 4 bases at V and 0 bases at J, with 15 bases in the middle. CDR3 length: 16 residues. CDR1 SGHRS and CDR2 YFSETQ come from the germline V gene. The CDR3 here is CASSTSGAPSTDTQYF. CDR3 sequence (DNA): TGCGCCAGCAGCACCTCAGGGGCCCCTAGCACAGATACGCAGTATTTT.

This chain connects TRBV27 to TRBJ2-7; 8 bases line up with TRBD2. Germline-derived CDR1 and CDR2 are MNHEY and SMNVEV (reference sequence). CDR3 length: 16 residues. Trimming cost V 3 bases and J 0 bases; bases outside gene matches: 7. The CDR3 DNA sequence: TGTGCCAGCAGTTTGGGGCACGGGGGGGCCTCCTACGAGCAGTACTTC. Its translation: CASSLGHGGASYEQYF.

The rearrangement links TRBV5-1 to TRBJ1-2, with D uncertain. Germline CDR1 is SGHRS and CDR2 is YFSETQ. V gave up 4 bases and J gave up 3 bases, with 22 bases separating them. The CDR3 is 17 amino acids. As DNA, the CDR3 is TGCGCCAGCAGCCCCTACAGTCAAGGGAGCGAATACTATGGCTACACCTTC. This codes for CASSPYSQGSEYYGYTF.

This clonotype was observed a handful of times. This chain connects TRBV6-9 to TRBJ2-7; D remains ambiguous. This CDR3 region has 21 residues. Trimming cost V 7 bases and J 0 bases, with 34 bases left between them. CDR1 is MNHGY, CDR2 SVAAGI, per germline. CDR3 in amino acids: CASIRSLVAQPPRPSSYEQYF. CDR3 DNA sequence: TGTGCCAGCATCCGGTCGCTCGTGGCCCAGCCCCCACGGCCGAGCTCCTACGAGCAGTACTTC.

The CDR3 loop reads CATELVLEAFF. CDR3 bases: TGTGCCACGGAACTAGTACTTGAAGCTTTCTTT. V usage is TRBV7-9 and J usage is TRBJ1-1; no clear D. The CDR3 length is 11 residues. Germline V lookup: CDR1 SEHNR, CDR2 FQNEAQ (reference sequence). Trimming stripped 10 bases from V and 7 bases from J, with 13 bases between.

The CDR3 loop is CATSDGYEQYF. DNA for the CDR3: TGTGCCACCAGTGATGGCTACGAGCAGTACTTC. V is TRBV24-1 and J is TRBJ2-7; D call uncertain. The CDR3 spans 11 residues. V shed 3 bases and J shed 3 bases, with 2 bases lying between them. Germline V gene data show CDR1 as KGHDR and CDR2 as SFDVKD.

The V gene is TRBV6-5, the J gene TRBJ1-2; D ambiguous. CDR3 length: 14 residues. In germline, CDR1 is MNHEY, CDR2 SVGAGI. The V gene lost 2 bases and the J gene lost 2 bases, with 9 bases spanning the gap. The CDR3 spells CASSYAEENYGYTF. The CDR3 coding sequence is TGTGCCAGCAGTTACGCGGAGGAAAACTATGGCTACACCTTC.

This clonotype has a handful of counts. V gene TRBV4-1 combines with J gene TRBJ2-1; D might be TRBD2 (6 bases). The CDR3 has 16 residues. Germline V gene data show CDR1 as MGHRA and CDR2 as YSYEKL. The V and J ends lost 3 bases and 2 bases respectively, with 14 bases between them. The CDR3: CASSQGLWGAYNEQFF. The CDR3 region has the DNA TGCGCCAGCAGCCAGGGGCTTTGGGGGGCCTACAATGAGCAGTTCTTC.

The rearrangement joins TRBV12-3 or TRBV12-4 to TRBJ2-1; the match to TRBD2 covers 10 bases. V was pared by 5 bases and J by 4 bases, with 5 bases of the junction left unmatched. The CDR3 loop spans 15 amino acids. For the CDR3, the DNA is TGTGCCAGCAGTCGTAGCGGGGGGAAATACAATGAGCAGTTCTTC. Its translation: CASSRSGGKYNEQFF.

The J gene is TRBJ2-7, the V gene TRBV20-1; D is unclear. This CDR3 contains 15 residues. The germline V and J ends were trimmed by 6 bases and 2 bases, with 20 bases remaining between them. Germline CDR1 and CDR2: DFQATT and SNEGSKA (reference sequence). The CDR3 sequence: CSAPESRMKTYEQYF. CDR3 DNA: TGCAGTGCCCCCGAGAGCCGAATGAAAACCTACGAGCAGTACTTC.

The V and J genes are TRBV27 and TRBJ2-1; weak D call: TRBD1 (5 bases). CDR1 and CDR2 (germline): MNHEY, SMNVEV (reference sequence). V gave up 1 base and J gave up 0 bases, with 7 bases separating them. The CDR3 consists of 15 residues. CDR3 sequence: CASSLWGGSYNEQFF. For the CDR3, the DNA is TGTGCCAGCAGTTTATGGGGCGGCTCCTACAATGAGCAGTTCTTC.